This T cell receptor beta chain was retrieved from a study of T cell responses to AZD1222 COVID-19 vaccine (dated by TCRdb to 2020 to 2022). Regarding the complete study: AZD1222 recipients with second doses at about 4 weeks or about 12 weeks were pooled, because spike-specific TCR depth and breadth did not differ between schedules. A total of 230 to 250 trial participants underwent TCR sequencing, of whom roughly 210 had received two doses of AZD1222 and about 25 had received two doses of the MenACWY control vaccine. Enrollment into the trials was organized by age into subgroups of 18-55, 56-69 and 70-plus years, and those subgroups contained around 150, 28 and 57 TCR-sequenced participants, respectively. What the research found in general, with its limitations: Only five or six AZD1222 recipients were SARS-CoV-2 seropositive at baseline, limiting conclusions about previously exposed vaccinees. In the small 56-69-year group, the increase in depth fell short of significance, most likely because of low power. Most participants were white British and females outnumbered males, and the authors suggested that clonal diversity may have been underestimated. Because no day 14 peak-response samples were available, the repertoires could be characterized only after the peak T cell response. Reportedly, almost half of the unique spike-specific TCRs recognized epitopes lying outside the regions that are mutated in the B.1.351 and B.1.1.7 variants. A significant rise in spike-specific TCR breadth and depth was observed after two AZD1222 doses relative to day 0 and relative to MenACWY recipients. Vaccine-associated CD4 TCRs spanned the whole spike protein, with dominant responses in regions 160-218 and 743-854.

Comments on this clone: Its antigen has not been determined. Within one base of it there is no much larger clone, and no base qualities were kept.

The time point label corresponds to: baseline before first vaccination. Samples from vaccinated people were obtained from the UK trials COV001 and COV002, which included a single-blind randomized controlled phase 2/3 trial of AZD1222 (ChAdOx1 nCoV-19) in healthy adults. For TCRbeta chain sequencing, PBMC samples from trial participants were taken at day 0 and at day 28 after the second dose. CDR1 is given as SGHDT and CDR2 as YYEEEE, both from the germline V gene. The cysteine opens and the phenylalanine closes a CDR3 of 15 amino acids. Only the CDR3 part of the read is kept: 45 bases, read in frame from the first base. The junction shows trimming of 0 bases on V and 0 bases on J, plus 7 bases between the germline ends. The CDR3 regions of human TCRbeta chains were analyzed by immunosequencing. Per the source publication's procedure: TCRs in the repertoires were matched against a reference library of SARS-CoV-2-specific TCRs that had been generated with the MIRA antigen-specificity platform. Breadth meant the fraction of unique TCRs that were SARS-CoV-2-associated, whereas depth meant the fraction of total T cells that were SARS-CoV-2-associated. Using the MIRA data, every spike-specific TCR was mapped to the spike region that the TCR reacted to and assigned to either a CD4 or a CD8 class. Log10-transformed breadth and depth values were compared by one-way ANOVA with Sidak's multiple comparisons tests. The table comes from immuneACCESS by way of TCRdb, which keeps in-frame sequences with V and J called. Part of the clones is missing from these tables; in studies checked, under half for an unresolved V gene and the rest for unknown reasons. V, J and clone size derive from that table, while D and trimming were established from the DNA sequence. This sample lists approximately 150,000 clones; 94% were detected once. The ten largest clones capture over 0.95% of the sample.

Recombination joined TRBV5-6 with TRBJ1-5; the D gene cannot be resolved reliably. Sample: peripheral blood, taken on day 0 of AZD1222 vaccination. This clonotype originated in an adult in good health. The CDR3 loop reads CASSLAGNSNQPQHF. The base sequence is TGTGCCAGCAGCTTGGCCGGGAATAGCAATCAGCCCCAGCATTTT.